The source of this T cell receptor beta chain is a study of identifying expanded T cells in peripheral blood. Overall study results and limits: Clone count variance between approximately 2-week samples rose with total template count. Differentially abundant clones: roughly 1.2 between replicates, 16.4 at approximately 14 days, less than 25 at four.

Measured with immunoSEQ multiplex PCR; TCRdb has only the in-frame clones, and not every one. The sample consists of tens of thousands of clones, roughly four fifths of them appearing once. Per germline, CDR1 SEHNR and CDR2 FQNEAQ (reference sequence). The CDR3 has 15 amino acids. V was pared by 5 bases and J by 0 bases, with 12 bases between. With respect to this clone: The antigen remains unidentified.

No infections or other immune events were documented during collection. The TCR sequence derives from a person aged 18-70 years in good health. The gene calls are TRBV7-9 and TRBJ2-3, with TRBD2 as a possible D gene (5 bases). The sample comprised blood. This CDR3 is CASSARLSSTDTQYF. The CDR3 coding sequence is TGTGCCAGCAGCGCGCGACTATCTAGCACAGATACGCAGTATTTT. Full variable domain (outside the CDR3, taken from reference TRBV7-9 and TRBJ2-3): DTGVSQNPRHKITKRGQNVTFRCDPISEHNRLYWYRQTLGQGPEFLTYFQNEAQLEKSRLLSDRFSAERPKGSFSTLEIQRTEQGDSAMYLCASSARLSSTDTQYFGPGTRLTVL.